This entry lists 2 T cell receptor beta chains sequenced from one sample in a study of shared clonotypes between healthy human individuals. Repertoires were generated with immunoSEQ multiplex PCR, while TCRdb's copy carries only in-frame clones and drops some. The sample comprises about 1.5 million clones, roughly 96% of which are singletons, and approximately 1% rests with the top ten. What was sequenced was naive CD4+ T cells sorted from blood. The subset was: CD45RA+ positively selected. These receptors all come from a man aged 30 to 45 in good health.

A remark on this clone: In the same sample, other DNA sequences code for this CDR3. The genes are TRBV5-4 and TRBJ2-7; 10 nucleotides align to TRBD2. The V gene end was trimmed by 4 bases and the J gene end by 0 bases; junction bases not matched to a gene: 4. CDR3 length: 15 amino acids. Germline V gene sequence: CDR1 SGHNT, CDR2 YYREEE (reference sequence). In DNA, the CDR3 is TGTGCCAGCAGCGCTTCTAGCGGGAGCTCCTACGAGCAGTACTTC. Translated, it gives CASSASSGSSYEQYF.

The CDR3 nucleotides read TGTGCCAGCAAGACCCCCCCGCGGCTAGCGGGAGGGCGCACAGATACGCAGTATTTT. It yields the protein CASKTPPRLAGGRTDTQYF. This chain uses TRBV18 with TRBJ2-3; 12 bases line up with TRBD2. Per the germline V gene, CDR1 is KGHSH and CDR2 is LQKENI. CDR3 size: 19 residues. Trimming took 8 bases from V and 1 from J; bases not matched to a gene: 16.